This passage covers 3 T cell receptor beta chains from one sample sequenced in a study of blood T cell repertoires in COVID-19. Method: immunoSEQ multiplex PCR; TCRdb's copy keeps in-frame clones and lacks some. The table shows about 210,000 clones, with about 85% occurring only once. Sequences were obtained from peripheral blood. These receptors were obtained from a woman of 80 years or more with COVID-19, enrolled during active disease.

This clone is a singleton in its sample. CDR3 amino acids: CASSRLTGGYTF. The DNA for the CDR3 is TGTGCCAGCAGCCGTTTAACGGGTGGCTACACCTTC. V gene TRBV3-1 (or the pseudogene TRBV3-2) combines with J gene TRBJ1-2; D uncertain. Trimming took off 4 bases at V and 7 bases at J, with 10 bases between the two ends. This CDR3 has 12 residues. From germline, CDR1 is LGHDT and CDR2 YNNKEL (reference sequence).

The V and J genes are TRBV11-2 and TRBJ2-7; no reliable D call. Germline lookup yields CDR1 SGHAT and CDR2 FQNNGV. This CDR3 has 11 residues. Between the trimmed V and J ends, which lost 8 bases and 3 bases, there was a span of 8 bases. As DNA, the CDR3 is TGTGCCAGCGGGCTCTTCTACGAGCAGTACTTC. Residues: CASGLFYEQYF.

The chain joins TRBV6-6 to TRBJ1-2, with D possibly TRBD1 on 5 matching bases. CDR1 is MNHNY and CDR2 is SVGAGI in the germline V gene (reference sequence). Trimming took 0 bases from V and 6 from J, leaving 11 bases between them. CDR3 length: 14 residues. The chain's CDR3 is CASSYSESGNGYTF. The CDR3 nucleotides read TGTGCCAGCAGTTACTCGGAATCAGGGAATGGCTACACCTTC.